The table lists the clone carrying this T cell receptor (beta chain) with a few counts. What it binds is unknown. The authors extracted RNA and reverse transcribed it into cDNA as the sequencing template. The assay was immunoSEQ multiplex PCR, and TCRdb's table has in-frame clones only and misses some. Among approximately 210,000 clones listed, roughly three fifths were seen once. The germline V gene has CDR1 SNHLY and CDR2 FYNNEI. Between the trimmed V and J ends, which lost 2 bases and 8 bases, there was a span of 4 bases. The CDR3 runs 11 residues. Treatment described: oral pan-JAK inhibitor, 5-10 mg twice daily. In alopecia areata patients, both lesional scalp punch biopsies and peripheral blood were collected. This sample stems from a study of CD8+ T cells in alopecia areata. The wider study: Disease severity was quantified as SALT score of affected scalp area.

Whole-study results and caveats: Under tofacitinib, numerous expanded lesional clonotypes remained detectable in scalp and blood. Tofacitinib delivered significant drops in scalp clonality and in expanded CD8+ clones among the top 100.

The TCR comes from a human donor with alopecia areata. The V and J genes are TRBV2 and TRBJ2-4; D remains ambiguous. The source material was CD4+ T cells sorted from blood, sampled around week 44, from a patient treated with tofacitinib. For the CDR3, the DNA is TGTGCCAGCAGTGAAAATGACATTCAGTACTTC. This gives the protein CASSENDIQYF.